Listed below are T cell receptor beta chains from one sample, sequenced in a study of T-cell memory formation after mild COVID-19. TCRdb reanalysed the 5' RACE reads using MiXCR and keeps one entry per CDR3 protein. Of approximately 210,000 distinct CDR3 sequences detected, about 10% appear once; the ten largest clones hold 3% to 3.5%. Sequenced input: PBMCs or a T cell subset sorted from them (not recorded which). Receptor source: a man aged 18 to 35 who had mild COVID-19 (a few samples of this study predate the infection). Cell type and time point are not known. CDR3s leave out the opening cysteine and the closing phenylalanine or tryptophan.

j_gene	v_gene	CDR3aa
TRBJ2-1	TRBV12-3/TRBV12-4	ASSLNGAYNEQF
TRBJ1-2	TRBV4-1	ASSRDGGNYGYT
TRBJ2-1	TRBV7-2	ASSPLRGAGIEQF
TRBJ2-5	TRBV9	ASSVGGTNQETQY
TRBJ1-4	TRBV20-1	SAGTGTSEKLF
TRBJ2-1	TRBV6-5	ASKTSGGAYNEQF
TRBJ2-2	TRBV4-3	ASSQELAPGELF
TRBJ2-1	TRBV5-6	ASRRPTLRGRINEQF
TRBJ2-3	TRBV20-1	SATSRGQLTDTQY
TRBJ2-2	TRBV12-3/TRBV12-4	ASSEQDNTGELF
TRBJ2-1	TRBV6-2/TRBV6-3	ASSSRDSRAEQF
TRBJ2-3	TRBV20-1	SAKLAGDTDTQY
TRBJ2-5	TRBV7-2	ASSPQGAYETQY
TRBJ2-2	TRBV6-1	ASSRGQVITGELF
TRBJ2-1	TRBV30	AWSAHKGGNYNEQF
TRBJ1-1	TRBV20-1	SASRAQGATEAF
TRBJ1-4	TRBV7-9	ASSLQGALAREKLF
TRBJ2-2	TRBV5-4	ASSLLRGELF
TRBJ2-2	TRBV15	ATSRSGTPGELF
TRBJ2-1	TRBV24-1	ATSDPRTAYNEQF
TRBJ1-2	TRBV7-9	ASSLGTGMGYT
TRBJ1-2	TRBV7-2	ASSLEANIGYT
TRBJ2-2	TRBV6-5	ASSYYGELF
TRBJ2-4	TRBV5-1	ASSLAGGGENIQY